This T cell receptor beta chain was recovered during a study of PD-1 blockade in classical Hodgkin lymphoma. Findings and limits, study-wide: Newly diagnosed patients reportedly trailed healthy donors in baseline TCR diversity. Diversity similar to that of newly diagnosed patients was seen at baseline in complete responders. CD4+ TCR diversity, unlike CD8+, climbed significantly by C4D1.

Method: immunoSEQ multiplex PCR; TCRdb's copy keeps in-frame clones and lacks some. The table has around 20,000 clones, roughly four fifths seen once. Looked up from germline, CDR1 is SGHTA and CDR2 is FQGNSA. The V gene lost 1 base and the J gene lost 0 bases, with 6 bases spanning the gap. The CDR3 is 14 amino acids. Every one of the patients relapsed after autologous stem cell transplantation (brentuximab vedotin exposure was variable). Details on this clone: As yet, its antigen is unknown.

This sequence joins TRBV7-2 and TRBJ2-5; no reliable D call. The sequenced sample was peripheral blood mononuclear cells (PBMCs), obtained before the second cycle of nivolumab. This receptor was identified in a human donor with classical Hodgkin lymphoma. The CDR3 DNA follows: TGTGCCAGCAGCTTAGATGCAAACCAAGAGACCCAGTACTTC. Protein product: CASSLDANQETQYF. Filled out from reference TRBV7-2 and TRBJ2-5, the complete variable domain reads GAGVSQSPSNKVTEKGKDVELRCDPISGHTALYWYRQSLGQGLEFLIYFQGNSAPDKSGLPSDRFSAERTGGSVSTLTIQRTQQEDSAVYLCASSLDANQETQYFGPGTRLLVL.